This T cell receptor beta chain was profiled in a study of T-cell memory formation after mild COVID-19. Study results and limitations: The study detected some responding clones in pre-infection memory, suggesting cross-reactive memory joined. Clones shrinking between day 15 and 85 showed a balanced CD4/CD8 split, and those that grew later tilted toward CD4+. The study found contracting CD4+ clones mainly in CM and EM and contracting CD8+ clones in EMRA.

The V end was cut by 8 bases, the J end by 3 bases, with 13 bases between. Looked up from germline, CDR1 is SEHNR and CDR2 is FQNEAQ (reference sequence). The length of the CDR3 is 13 residues. TCRdb ran MiXCR on the 5' RACE reads and lists one entry per CDR3 protein. In the table there are around 370,000 distinct CDR3 sequences, around a fifth of which are singletons. In the case of this clonotype: What it binds is unknown.

The chain combines TRBV7-9 with TRBJ1-2; D is unresolved. The source material was PBMCs or a T cell subset sorted from them (not recorded which). The TCR was taken from an adult woman who had mild COVID-19 (a few samples of this study predate the infection). Cell type and time point are not known. The CDR3 spells CASVGSWYYGYTF. The CDR3 DNA reads TGTGCCAGCGTGGGTTCGTGGTACTATGGCTACACCTTC.